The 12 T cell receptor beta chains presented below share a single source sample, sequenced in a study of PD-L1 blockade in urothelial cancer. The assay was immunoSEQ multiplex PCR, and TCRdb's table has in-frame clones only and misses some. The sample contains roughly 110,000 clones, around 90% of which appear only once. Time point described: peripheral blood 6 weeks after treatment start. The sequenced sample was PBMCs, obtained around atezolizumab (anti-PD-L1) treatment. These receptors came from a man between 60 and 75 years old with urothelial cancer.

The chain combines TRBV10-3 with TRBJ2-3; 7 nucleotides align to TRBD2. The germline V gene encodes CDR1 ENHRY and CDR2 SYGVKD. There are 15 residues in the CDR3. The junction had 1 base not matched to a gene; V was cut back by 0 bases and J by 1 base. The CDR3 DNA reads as TGTGCCATCAGTGAGTCTGCGGGAGGCACAGATACGCAGTATTTT. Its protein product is CAISESAGGTDTQYF.

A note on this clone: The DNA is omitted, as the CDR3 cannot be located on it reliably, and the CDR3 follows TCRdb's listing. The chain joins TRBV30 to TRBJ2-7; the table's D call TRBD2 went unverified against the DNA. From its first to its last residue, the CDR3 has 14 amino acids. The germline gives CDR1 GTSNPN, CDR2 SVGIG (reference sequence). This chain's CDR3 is CAWATGTSGRSKYF.

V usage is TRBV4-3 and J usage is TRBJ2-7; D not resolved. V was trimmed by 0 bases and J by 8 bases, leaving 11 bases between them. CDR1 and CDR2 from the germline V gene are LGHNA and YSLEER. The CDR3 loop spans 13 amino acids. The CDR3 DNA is TGCGCCAGCAGCCAAGATCCCAGTACCCAGCAGTACTTC. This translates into CASSQDPSTQQYF.

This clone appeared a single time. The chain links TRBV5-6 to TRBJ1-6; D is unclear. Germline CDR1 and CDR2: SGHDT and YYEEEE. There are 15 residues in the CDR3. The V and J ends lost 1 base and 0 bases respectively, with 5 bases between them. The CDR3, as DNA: TGTGCCAGCAGCTTGTTCAGCTCCTATAATTCACCCCTCCACTTT. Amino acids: CASSLFSSYNSPLHF.

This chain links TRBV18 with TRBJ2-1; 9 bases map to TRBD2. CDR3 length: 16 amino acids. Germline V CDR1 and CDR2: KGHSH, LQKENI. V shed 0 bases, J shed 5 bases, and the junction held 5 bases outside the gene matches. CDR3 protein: CASSPPWLAGNNEQFF. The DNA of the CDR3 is TGTGCCAGCTCACCACCGTGGCTAGCGGGAAACAATGAGCAGTTCTTC.

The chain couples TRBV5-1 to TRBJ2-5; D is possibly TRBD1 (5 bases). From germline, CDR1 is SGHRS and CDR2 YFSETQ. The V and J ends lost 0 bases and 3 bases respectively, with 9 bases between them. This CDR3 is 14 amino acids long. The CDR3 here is CASSLGGVKETQYF. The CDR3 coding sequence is TGCGCCAGCAGCTTGGGGGGCGTGAAAGAGACCCAGTACTTC. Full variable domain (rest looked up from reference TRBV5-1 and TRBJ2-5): KAGVTQTPRYLIKTRGQQVTLSCSPISGHRSVSWYQQTPGQGLQFLFEYFSETQRNKGNFPGRFSGRQFSNSRSEMNVSTLELGDSALYLCASSLGGVKETQYFGPGTRLLVL.

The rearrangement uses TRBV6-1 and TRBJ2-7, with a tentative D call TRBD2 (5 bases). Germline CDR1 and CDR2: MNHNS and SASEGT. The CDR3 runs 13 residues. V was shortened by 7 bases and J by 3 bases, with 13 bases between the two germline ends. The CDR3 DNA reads TGTGCCAGCAAACCCTCGGAGGTCTACGAGCAGTACTTC. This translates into CASKPSEVYEQYF.

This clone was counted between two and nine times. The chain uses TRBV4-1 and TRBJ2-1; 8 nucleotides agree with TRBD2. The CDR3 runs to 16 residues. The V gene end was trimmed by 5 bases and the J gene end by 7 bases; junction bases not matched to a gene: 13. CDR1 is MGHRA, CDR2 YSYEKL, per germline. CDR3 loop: CASSSAGTSLTNEQFF. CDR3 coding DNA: TGCGCCAGCAGCTCCGCCGGGACTAGTCTTACGAATGAGCAGTTCTTC.

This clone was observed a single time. The CDR3: CASSLSIGTGGGYTF. Written as DNA, the CDR3 is TGTGCCAGCAGTTTATCGATCGGGACAGGGGGCGGCTACACCTTC. This chain links TRBV27 with TRBJ1-2; TRBD1 aligns across 12 bases. V dropped 0 bases and J dropped 8; count of bases not matched to a gene: 4. The length of the CDR3 is 15 residues. From germline, CDR1 is MNHEY and CDR2 SMNVEV (reference sequence).

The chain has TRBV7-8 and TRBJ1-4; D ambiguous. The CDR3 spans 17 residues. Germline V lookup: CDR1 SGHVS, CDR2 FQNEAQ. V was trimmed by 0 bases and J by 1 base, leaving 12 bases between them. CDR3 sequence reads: CASSLAAARVTNEKLFF. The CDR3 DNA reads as TGTGCCAGCAGCTTAGCAGCGGCGAGGGTAACTAATGAAAAACTGTTTTTT.

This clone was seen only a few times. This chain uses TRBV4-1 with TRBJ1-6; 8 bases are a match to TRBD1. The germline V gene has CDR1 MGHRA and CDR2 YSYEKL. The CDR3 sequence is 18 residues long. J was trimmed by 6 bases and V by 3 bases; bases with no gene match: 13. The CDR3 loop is CASSQLPPGQVLNSPLHF. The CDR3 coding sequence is TGCGCCAGCAGCCAGCTGCCGCCGGGACAGGTCCTTAATTCACCCCTCCACTTT.

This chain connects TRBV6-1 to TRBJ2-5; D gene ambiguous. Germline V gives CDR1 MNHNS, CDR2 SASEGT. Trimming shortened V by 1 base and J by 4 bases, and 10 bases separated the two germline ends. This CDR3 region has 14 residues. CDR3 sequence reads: CASSEEYIRETQYF. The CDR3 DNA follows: TGTGCCAGCAGTGAAGAGTACATCCGAGAGACCCAGTACTTC.